The clone carrying this T cell receptor beta chain was counted a few times. Its antigen is as yet unknown. The sample originates from a study of CD8 T cells in ankylosing spondylitis. Study-wide results and caveats: Among TCR beta sequences, a motif of fewer than 10 highly homologous variants appeared characteristic of ankylosing spondylitis blood.

Making use of molecular barcodes, quantitative 5'-RACE generated TCR beta libraries. Each CDR3 protein gets one entry after TCRdb re-called the 5' RACE reads with MiXCR. The table shows about 360,000 distinct CDR3 sequences, with 20% occurring only once. Germline loops: CDR1 MNHNS, CDR2 SASEGT. The CDR3 covers 15 residues. The V segment lost 8 bases and the J segment 2 bases; nucleotides outside the gene matches: 10. The source material was blood, either unsorted or a sorted T cell fraction (not recorded which). The genes are TRBV6-1 and TRBJ2-5, with 8 bases lining up with TRBD2. This receptor was identified in a male donor with ankylosing spondylitis or in good health (not recorded which). The CDR3 DNA sequence: TGTGCCAGCGGACCGGGACTAGGCTCACAAGAGACCCAGTACTTC. Translating it yields CASGPGLGSQETQYF.